These 24 T cell receptor beta chains were sequenced from one sample in a study of glioma-infiltrating T cells. The iRepertoire nested amplicon-rescue multiplex PCR amplified TCR alpha and beta CDR3s from RNA. A single record per CDR3 protein comes from TCRdb applying MiXCR to the multiplex PCR reads. The sample records under 150,000 distinct CDR3 sequences, under 25% being singletons. The sequenced sample was glioma tissue, nonneoplastic brain tissue, or PBMCs (not recorded which). The receptors derive from a human donor with low-grade glioma or glioblastoma, undergoing nonglioma brain surgery, or in good health (not recorded which).

This clonotype was seen at least ten times. The chain is built from TRBV7-2 and TRBJ2-3; 7 bases map to TRBD1. This CDR3 has 14 residues. The J segment lost 4 bases and the V segment lost 1 base, leaving 2 bases of the junction unmatched. CDR1 is SGHTA and CDR2 is FQGNSA in the germline V gene. The CDR3 nucleotides are TGTGCCAGCAGCTTAGGAGGGGGCCCAGATACGCAGTATTTT. It translates to CASSLGGGPDTQYF.

This chain links TRBV18 with TRBJ1-2, with D uncertain. This CDR3 is 15 amino acids long. Germline CDR1 and CDR2: KGHSH and LQKENI. Trimming cost V 0 bases and J 6 bases, with 14 bases left between them. CDR3 residues: CASSPPGRTENGYTF. CDR3 coding DNA: TGTGCCAGCTCACCACCGGGCCGGACGGAAAATGGCTACACCTTC.

The chain combines TRBV28 with TRBJ2-1; TRBD2 is a possible D gene (7 bases). Germline CDR1 MDHEN, CDR2 SYDVKM. There are 13 residues in the CDR3. V shed 10 bases and J shed 7 bases, with 17 bases lying between them. The CDR3, as DNA: TGTGCCACTATCCGGGGGGCCCAAAATGAGCAGTTCTTC. It yields the protein CATIRGAQNEQFF.

The chain recombines TRBV19 with TRBJ2-1; 9 bases map to TRBD1. The V segment lost 7 bases and the J segment 10 bases; nucleotides outside the gene matches: 11. CDR3 length: 14 amino acids. The germline CDR1 and CDR2 sequences are LNHDA and SQIVND (reference sequence). The DNA of the CDR3 is TGTGCCAGTAAAACCGGGACAGGGCGGAGCGAGCAGTTCTTC. This codes for CASKTGTGRSEQFF.

A single count supports this clonotype. The chain combines TRBV2 with TRBJ1-1; D not resolved. CDR3 length: 14 amino acids. Between the trimmed V and J ends, which lost 1 base and 8 bases, there was a span of 14 bases. Looked up from germline, CDR1 is SNHLY and CDR2 is FYNNEI. The CDR3 region is CASSEGPGATEAFF. CDR3 DNA: TGTGCCAGCAGTGAAGGTCCCGGAGCGACCGAAGCTTTCTTT.

At least ten counts were recorded for this clonotype. The chain uses TRBV6-2 or TRBV6-3 and TRBJ1-5, with unresolved D. The CDR3 length is 12 residues. Deletions cut 10 bases from V and 4 bases from J, with 11 bases between. CDR1 MNHEY and CDR2 SVGEGT come from the germline V gene. The CDR3 DNA sequence: TGTGCCACCCGCGGCGGAAATCAGCCCCAGCATTTT. It translates to CATRGGNQPQHF.

This rearrangement joins TRBV20-1 to TRBJ2-2, with 13 bases lining up with TRBD2. V shed 2 bases and J 6 bases; nucleotides not matched to a gene: 3. Germline V gene data show CDR1 as DFQATT and CDR2 as SNEGSKA (reference sequence). This CDR3 comprises 15 residues. The CDR3 loop is CSARTSGGAPGELFF. The CDR3, as DNA: TGCAGTGCTAGAACTAGCGGGGGGGCCCCCGGGGAGCTGTTTTTT.

The chain has TRBV12-3 or TRBV12-4 and TRBJ2-3; 9 bases agree with TRBD2. Trimming at V came to 5 bases and at J to 5 bases, leaving 11 bases not matched to a gene. This CDR3 comprises 16 residues. As DNA, the CDR3 is TGTGCCAGCAGTACAACAAGCGGGGGGTCGCGAGATACGCAGTATTTT. As protein: CASSTTSGGSRDTQYF.

This clonotype was counted between two and nine times. This rearrangement joins TRBV19 to TRBJ2-2, with a tentative D call TRBD1 (6 bases). CDR1 and CDR2 (germline): LNHDA, SQIVND (reference sequence). The CDR3 totals 15 residues. V was clipped by 10 bases and J by 2 bases, with 17 bases between them. CDR3 DNA sequence: TGTGCCACAGAACAAAGAGGGGGAAACACCGGGGAGCTGTTTTTT. This encodes CATEQRGGNTGELFF.

This chain joins TRBV7-2 and TRBJ1-2; D is ambiguous. Looked up from germline, CDR1 is SGHTA and CDR2 is FQGNSA. V was shortened by 5 bases and J by 7 bases, with 14 bases between the two germline ends. The length of the CDR3 is 13 residues. CDR3 sequence reads: CASSQLRGSGYTF. CDR3 bases: TGTGCCAGCAGCCAGCTTCGCGGGTCTGGCTACACCTTC.

The gene calls are TRBV5-4 and TRBJ2-2; TRBD2 might be the D (5 bases). Germline values: CDR1 SGHNT, CDR2 YYREEE (reference sequence). The CDR3 spans 17 residues. Trimming cost V 1 base and J 5 bases, with 18 bases left between them. The CDR3 DNA is TGTGCCAGCAGCTTGAGTCTGAGAGGGTGGGAAACCGGGGAGCTGTTTTTT. Encoded protein: CASSLSLRGWETGELFF. Variable domain in full (rest from reference TRBV5-4 and TRBJ2-2): ETGVTQSPTHLIKTRGQQVTLRCSSQSGHNTVSWYQQALGQGPQFIFQYYREEENGRGNFPPRFSGLQFPNYSSELNVNALELDDSALYLCASSLSLRGWETGELFFGEGSRLTVL.

The chain carries TRBV19 and TRBJ2-1, with TRBD2 matching over 15 bases. Germline V gene lookup returns CDR1 LNHDA and CDR2 SQIVND (reference sequence). The CDR3 sequence is 17 residues long. Losses at the gene ends were 5 bases for V and 7 bases for J; bases not matched to a gene: 9. CDR3 bases: TGTGCCAGTAGTGCCTCCGGGACTAGCGGGGGGTTTAATGAGCAGTTCTTC. Protein sequence: CASSASGTSGGFNEQFF. Full variable domain (outside the CDR3, taken from reference TRBV19 and TRBJ2-1): DGGITQSPKYLFRKEGQNVTLSCEQNLNHDAMYWYRQDPGQGLRLIYYSQIVNDFQKGDIAEGYSVSREKKESFPLTVTSAQKNPTAFYLCASSASGTSGGFNEQFFGPGTRLTVL.

The CDR3 coding sequence is TGTGCCAGTAGTATAGCGGTATTCACAGATACGCAGTATTTT. This gives the protein CASSIAVFTDTQYF. The chain is built from TRBV19 and TRBJ2-3; unclear D gene. The CDR3 runs 14 residues. Trimming took 1 base from V and 2 from J, leaving 7 bases between them. Germline CDR1 reads LNHDA; CDR2 reads SQIVND (reference sequence).

This clonotype occurred a few times. The rearrangement uses TRBV4-1 and TRBJ1-3; D is undetermined. The CDR3 has 15 amino acids. The germline gives CDR1 MGHRA, CDR2 YSYEKL. Trimming shortened V by 2 bases and J by 0 bases, and 8 bases separated the two germline ends. In nucleotides, the CDR3 is TGCGCCAGCAGCCAAACGTCCTTCTCTGGAAACACCATATATTTT. This sequence encodes CASSQTSFSGNTIYF.

This rearrangement joins TRBV7-6 to TRBJ1-2, with 7 bases lining up with TRBD1. V lost 10 bases to trimming and J lost 7 bases; unmatched junction nucleotides: 9. CDR1 is SGHVS and CDR2 is FNYEAQ in the germline V gene. The CDR3 has 12 residues. Here the CDR3 DNA reads TGTGCCACCAGACAGGGCGCCTCTGGCTACACCTTC. Its protein is CATRQGASGYTF. Using reference TRBV7-6 and TRBJ1-2 for the parts outside the CDR3, the full variable domain is GAGVSQSPRYKVTKRGQDVALRCDPISGHVSLYWYRQALGQGPEFLTYFNYEAQQDKSGLPNDRFSAERPEGSISTLTIQRTEQRDSAMYRCATRQGASGYTFGSGTRLTVV.

This clonotype showed up many times. This chain joins TRBV20-1 and TRBJ1-2; 9 bases are a match to TRBD1. Germline-derived CDR1 and CDR2 are DFQATT and SNEGSKA (reference sequence). V shed 2 bases, J shed 0 bases, and the junction held 10 bases outside the gene matches. The CDR3 spans 17 residues. The CDR3 loop reads CSARKMDRGYTNYGYTF. In nucleotides, the CDR3 is TGCAGTGCTAGAAAGATGGACAGGGGATACACTAACTATGGCTACACCTTC.

This clonotype has a handful of counts. This clone may be a read error of a much larger clone one base away. The chain combines TRBV7-9 with TRBJ1-5; D may be TRBD1 (6 bases). This CDR3 spans 15 amino acids. The germline gives CDR1 SEHNR, CDR2 FQNEAQ (reference sequence). The CDR3: CASILMRQGNQPQHF. CDR3 DNA sequence: TGTGCCAGCATCTTAATGAGACAGGGCAATCAGCCCCAGCATTTT.

This clonotype was recorded at least ten times. CDR3 loop: CATGLSNEQFF. The CDR3 DNA reads as TGTGCCACGGGACTGTCCAATGAGCAGTTCTTC. The chain employs TRBV6-1 and TRBJ2-1; perhaps TRBD2 as D (6 bases). V lost 10 bases, J lost 6 bases, and 10 bases lay in between. Germline-derived CDR1 and CDR2 are MNHNS and SASEGT. The CDR3 length is 11 residues.

The chain employs TRBV6-1 and TRBJ2-2, with 10 bases aligning to TRBD1. The V segment lost 5 bases and the J segment 6 bases; nucleotides outside the gene matches: 3. In germline, CDR1 is MNHNS, CDR2 SASEGT. This CDR3 has 14 residues. CDR3 in amino acids: CASSWDRGPGELFF. The CDR3 DNA sequence: TGTGCCAGCAGTTGGGACAGGGGTCCCGGGGAGCTGTTTTTT.

The CDR3 sequence: CASSQVTGYNQPQHF. CDR3 nucleotide sequence: TGTGCCAGCAGCCAAGTTACAGGGTACAATCAGCCCCAGCATTTT. The rearrangement links TRBV3-1 to TRBJ1-5; the D gene is possibly TRBD1 (6 bases). Germline V gene data show CDR1 as LGHDT and CDR2 as YNNKEL (reference sequence). The ends were cut back, 1 base at V and 3 bases at J, with 10 bases in the middle. This CDR3 spans 15 amino acids. Using reference TRBV3-1 and TRBJ1-5 for the parts outside the CDR3, the full variable domain is DTAVSQTPKYLVTQMGNDKSIKCEQNLGHDTMYWYKQDSKKFLKIMFSYNNKELIINETVPNRFSPKSPDKAHLNLHINSLELGDSAVYFCASSQVTGYNQPQHFGDGTRLSIL.

V gene TRBV11-1 combines with J gene TRBJ2-1; 7 nucleotides agree with TRBD2. Unmatched junction bases numbered 4, after V lost 8 bases and J lost 0 bases. This CDR3 comprises 14 residues. Germline V gene sequence: CDR1 SGHAT, CDR2 FQDESV (reference sequence). CDR3 protein: CASRLAASYNEQFF. The DNA of the CDR3 is TGTGCCAGCCGGCTAGCGGCCTCCTACAATGAGCAGTTCTTC.

This clonotype was seen ten or more times. The CDR3 region is CSARVPGEGTDTQYF. Written as DNA, the CDR3 is TGCAGTGCTAGAGTCCCCGGGGAGGGCACAGATACGCAGTATTTT. This rearrangement joins TRBV20-1 to TRBJ2-3, with a possible D match to TRBD2 (6 bases). The length of the CDR3 is 15 residues. Deletions cut 1 base from V and 1 base from J, with 12 bases between. Germline CDR1 and CDR2: DFQATT and SNEGSKA (reference sequence).

This clonotype was counted many times. This rearrangement joins TRBV27 to TRBJ1-2; 7 bases line up with TRBD1. The V gene end was trimmed by 4 bases and the J gene end by 5 bases; junction bases not matched to a gene: 4. CDR1 is MNHEY, CDR2 SMNVEV, per germline (reference sequence). The length of the CDR3 is 13 residues. CDR3 in DNA: TGTGCCAGCAGTTCCAGGGGGGGATATGGCTACACCTTC. As protein: CASSSRGGYGYTF.

With regard to this clonotype: One base away lies a much larger clone, so this may be a sequencing read error. The chain recombines TRBV20-1 with TRBJ2-7; no firm D call. Per germline, CDR1 DFQATT and CDR2 SNEGSKA (reference sequence). CDR3 length: 13 residues. For the CDR3, the DNA is TGCAGTGCTAGAGCCCCCTCCTCCCACGAGCAGTACGTC. Translation: CSARAPSSHEQYV.